Shown below are 5 T cell receptor beta chains from a single sample sequenced in a study of T cells in Graves' hyperthyroidism and ophthalmopathy. The investigators amplified TCR beta CDR3 regions from RNA transcripts. HTBI primers were used for first-round RT-PCR of the TCR CDR3. TCRdb reprocessed the multiplex PCR reads with MiXCR, giving one entry per CDR3 protein. The sample carries 500,000 to 750,000 distinct CDR3 sequences, 13% to 15% recorded once. Sequenced material: blood. The source is a woman aged 18-29 years with Graves' ophthalmopathy.

Ten or more counts support this clonotype. The chain recombines TRBV7-6 with TRBJ1-2; 9 nucleotides match TRBD1. The CDR3 is 14 residues long. Germline CDR1 and CDR2: SGHVS and FNYEAQ. Trimming at V came to 0 bases and at J to 6 bases, leaving 2 bases not matched to a gene. The CDR3 protein is CASSLADRGNGYTF. The CDR3 nucleotides read TGTGCCAGCAGCTTAGCGGACAGGGGAAATGGCTACACCTTC.

Note on this clonotype: A much larger clone lies one base from this, so it may be a read error. This chain uses TRBV28 with TRBJ1-2, with no clear D. Germline V gives CDR1 MDHEN, CDR2 SYDVKM. The CDR3 is 18 residues long. V lost 3 bases, J lost 2 bases, and 22 bases lay in between. The CDR3 spells CASSFSHVYQTPNYGYTF. The DNA for the CDR3 is TGTGCCAGCAGTTTTTCCCATGTCTATCAAACACCCAACTATGGCTACACCTTC.

This clonotype was recorded many times. The rearrangement uses TRBV7-3 and TRBJ2-1; weak D call: TRBD1 (6 bases). Germline V lookup: CDR1 SGHTA, CDR2 FQGTGA. Trimming shortened V by 0 bases and J by 0 bases, and 24 bases separated the two germline ends. The CDR3 totals 21 residues. The CDR3 bases are TGTGCCAGCAGCTTAACTATCCGTTGGCAGGGGCTAAGAAGCTCCTACAATGAGCAGTTCTTC. It codes for CASSLTIRWQGLRSSYNEQFF.

Ten or more counts support this clonotype. The chain recombines TRBV30 with TRBJ1-1, with D perhaps TRBD1 (6 bases). Trimming cost V 5 bases and J 1 base, with 14 bases left between them. Germline-derived CDR1 and CDR2 are GTSNPN and SVGIG (reference sequence). CDR3 size: 14 residues. The CDR3 sequence is CAWGPYRENTEAFF. The CDR3 nucleotides read TGTGCCTGGGGTCCTTACAGGGAGAACACTGAAGCTTTCTTT. Using reference TRBV30 and TRBJ1-1 for the parts outside the CDR3, the full variable domain is SQTIHQWPATLVQPVGSPLSLECTVEGTSNPNLYWYRQAAGRGLQLLFYSVGIGQISSEVPQNLSASRPQDRQFILSSKKLLLSDSGFYLCAWGPYRENTEAFFGQGTRLTVV.

Worth noting for this clonotype: Being one base from a much bigger clone, this may be a read error. The rearrangement joins TRBV30 to TRBJ2-3, with no clear D. V was clipped by 4 bases and J by 0 bases, with 17 bases between them. The CDR3 contains 16 residues. CDR1 is GTSNPN, CDR2 SVGIG, per germline (reference sequence). CDR3 sequence reads: CAWIEHPIGSTDTQYF. For the CDR3, the DNA is TGTGCCTGGATCGAACACCCGATAGGAAGCACAGATACGCAGTATTTT.